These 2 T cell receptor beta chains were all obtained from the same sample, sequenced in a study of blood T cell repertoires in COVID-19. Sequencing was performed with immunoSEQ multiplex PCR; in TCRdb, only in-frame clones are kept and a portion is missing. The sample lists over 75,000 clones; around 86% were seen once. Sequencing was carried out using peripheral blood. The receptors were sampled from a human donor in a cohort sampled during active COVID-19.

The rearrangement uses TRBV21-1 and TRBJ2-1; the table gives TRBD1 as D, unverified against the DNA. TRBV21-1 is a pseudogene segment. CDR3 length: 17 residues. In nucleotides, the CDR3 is TGTGCCAGCAGCTTTCGACAGGTATCACACTCCTACAATGAGCAGTTCTTC. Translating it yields CASSFRQVSHSYNEQFF.

The CDR3 DNA reads as TGTGCCAGCAGCTCCGGGGGGGCGCCTAATTCACCCCTCCACTTT. Translation: CASSSGGAPNSPLHF. J is TRBJ1-6 and V is TRBV5-5; D might be TRBD1 (6 bases). Trimming pared 3 bases from V and 6 bases from J, leaving 13 bases between. The CDR3 has 15 amino acids. In germline, CDR1 is SGHKS, CDR2 YYEKEE (reference sequence).